This paragraph reports one T cell receptor beta chain. Seattle patient enrollment occurred during active infection, with longitudinal follow-up thereafter. These data come from a study of blood T cell repertoires in COVID-19. Across the whole study: Samples taken during acute and convalescent COVID-19 were collected in the United States, Italy and Spain.

Per germline, CDR1 SGHTA and CDR2 FQGNSA. V was shortened by 0 bases and J by 4 bases, with 12 bases between the two germline ends. The CDR3 contains 15 residues. Clones were read by immunoSEQ multiplex PCR, and TCRdb kept only the in-frame ones, dropping some. The sample contains roughly 290,000 clones, about 80% of which appear only once. The material sequenced was peripheral blood. This clonotype was obtained from an older person with COVID-19, enrolled during active disease. The chain uses TRBV7-2 and TRBJ2-5; D is unresolved. The CDR3 is CASSLARSLGETQYF. CDR3 bases: TGTGCCAGCAGCTTAGCGCGGTCTCTGGGAGAGACCCAGTACTTC.